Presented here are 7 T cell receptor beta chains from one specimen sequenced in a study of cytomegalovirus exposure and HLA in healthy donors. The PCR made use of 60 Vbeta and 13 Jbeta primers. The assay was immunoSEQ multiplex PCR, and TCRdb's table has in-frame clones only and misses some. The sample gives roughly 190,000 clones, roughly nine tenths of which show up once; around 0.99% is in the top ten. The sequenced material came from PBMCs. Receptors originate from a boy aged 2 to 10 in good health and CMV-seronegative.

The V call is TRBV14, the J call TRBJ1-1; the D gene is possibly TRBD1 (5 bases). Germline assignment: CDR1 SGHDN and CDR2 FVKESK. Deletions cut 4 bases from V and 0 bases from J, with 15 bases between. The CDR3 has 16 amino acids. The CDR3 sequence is CASSPGGARMNTEAFF. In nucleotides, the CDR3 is TGTGCCAGCAGCCCCGGTGGGGCGAGGATGAACACTGAAGCTTTCTTT.

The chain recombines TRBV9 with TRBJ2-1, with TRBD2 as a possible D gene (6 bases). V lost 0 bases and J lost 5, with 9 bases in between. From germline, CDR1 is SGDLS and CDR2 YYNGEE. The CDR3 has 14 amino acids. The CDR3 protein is CASSVGRGNNEQFF. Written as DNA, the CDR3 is TGTGCCAGCAGCGTAGGTCGCGGGAACAATGAGCAGTTCTTC.

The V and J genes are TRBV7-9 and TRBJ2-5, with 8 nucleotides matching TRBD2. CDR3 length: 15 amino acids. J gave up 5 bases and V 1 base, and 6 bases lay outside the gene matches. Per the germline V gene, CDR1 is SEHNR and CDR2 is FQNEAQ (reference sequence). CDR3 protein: CASSLGAGGEETQYF. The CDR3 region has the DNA TGTGCCAGCAGCTTAGGGGCCGGGGGGGAGGAGACCCAGTACTTC.

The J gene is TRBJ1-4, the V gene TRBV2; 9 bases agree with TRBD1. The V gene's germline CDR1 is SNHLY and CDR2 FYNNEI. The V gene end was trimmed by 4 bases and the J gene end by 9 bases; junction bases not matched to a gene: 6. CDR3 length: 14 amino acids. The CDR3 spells CASSGAGQGQKLFF. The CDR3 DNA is TGTGCCAGCAGTGGGGCGGGACAGGGTCAAAAACTGTTTTTT.

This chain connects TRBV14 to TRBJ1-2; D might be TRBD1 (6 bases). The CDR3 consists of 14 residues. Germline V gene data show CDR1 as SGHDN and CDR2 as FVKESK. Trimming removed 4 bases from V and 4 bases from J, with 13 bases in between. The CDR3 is CASSRPGQTYGYTF. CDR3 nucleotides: TGTGCCAGCAGCCGTCCAGGACAGACCTATGGCTACACCTTC. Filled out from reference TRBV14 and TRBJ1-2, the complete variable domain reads EAGVTQFPSHSVIEKGQTVTLRCDPISGHDNLYWYRRVMGKEIKFLLHFVKESKQDESGMPNNRFLAERTGGTYSTLKVQPAELEDSGVYFCASSRPGQTYGYTFGSGTRLTVV.

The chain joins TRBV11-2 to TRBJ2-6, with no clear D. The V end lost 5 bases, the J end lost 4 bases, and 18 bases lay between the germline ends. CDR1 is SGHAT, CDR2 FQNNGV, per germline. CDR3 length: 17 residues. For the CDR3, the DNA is TGTGCCAGCAGCCCTTCGGGTGATTGGTCGGGGGCCAACGTCCTGACTTTC. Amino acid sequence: CASSPSGDWSGANVLTF.

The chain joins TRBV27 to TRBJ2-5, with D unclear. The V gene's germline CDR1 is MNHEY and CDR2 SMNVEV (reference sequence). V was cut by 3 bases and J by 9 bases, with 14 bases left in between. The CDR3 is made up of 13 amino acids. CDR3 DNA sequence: TGTGCCAGCAGTTTCCGCGACGCTAGGTCCCAGTACTTC. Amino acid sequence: CASSFRDARSQYF.